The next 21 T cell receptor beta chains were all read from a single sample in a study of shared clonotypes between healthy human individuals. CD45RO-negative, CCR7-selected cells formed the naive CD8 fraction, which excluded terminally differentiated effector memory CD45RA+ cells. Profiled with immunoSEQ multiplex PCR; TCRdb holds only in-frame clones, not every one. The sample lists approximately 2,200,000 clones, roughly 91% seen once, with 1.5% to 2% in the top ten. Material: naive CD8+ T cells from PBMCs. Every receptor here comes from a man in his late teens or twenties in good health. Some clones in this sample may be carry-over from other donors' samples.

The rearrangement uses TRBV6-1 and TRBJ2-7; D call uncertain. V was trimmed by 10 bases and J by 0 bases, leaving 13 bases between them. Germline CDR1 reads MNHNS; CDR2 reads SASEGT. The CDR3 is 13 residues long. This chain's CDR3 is CATDPAASYEQYF. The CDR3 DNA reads TGTGCCACCGACCCCGCGGCCTCCTACGAGCAGTACTTC.

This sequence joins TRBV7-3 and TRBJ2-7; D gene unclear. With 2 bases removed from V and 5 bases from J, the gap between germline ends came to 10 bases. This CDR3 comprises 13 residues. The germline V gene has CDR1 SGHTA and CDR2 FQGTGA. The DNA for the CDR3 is TGTGCCAGCAGCTTAGTCGGCTACGACGAGCAGTACTTC. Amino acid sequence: CASSLVGYDEQYF.

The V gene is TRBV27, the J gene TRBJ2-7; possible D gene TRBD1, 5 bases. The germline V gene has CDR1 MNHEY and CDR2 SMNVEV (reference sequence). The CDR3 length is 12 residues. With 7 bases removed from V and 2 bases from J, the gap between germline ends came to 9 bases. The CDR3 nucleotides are TGTGCCAGCACCCGACAGACCTACGAGCAGTACTTC. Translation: CASTRQTYEQYF.

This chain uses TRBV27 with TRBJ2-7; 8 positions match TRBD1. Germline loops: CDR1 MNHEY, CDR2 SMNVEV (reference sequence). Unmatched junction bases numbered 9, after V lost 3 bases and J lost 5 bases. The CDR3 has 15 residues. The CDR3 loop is CASSFIGQGVHEQYF. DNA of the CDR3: TGTGCCAGCAGTTTTATCGGACAGGGAGTCCACGAGCAGTACTTC.

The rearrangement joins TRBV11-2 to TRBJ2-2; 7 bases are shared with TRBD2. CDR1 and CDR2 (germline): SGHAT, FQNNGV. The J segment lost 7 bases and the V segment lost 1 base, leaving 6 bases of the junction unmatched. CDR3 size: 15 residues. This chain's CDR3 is CASSLVGGPGGELFF. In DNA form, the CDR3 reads TGTGCCAGCAGCTTAGTGGGAGGGCCCGGCGGGGAGCTGTTTTTT.

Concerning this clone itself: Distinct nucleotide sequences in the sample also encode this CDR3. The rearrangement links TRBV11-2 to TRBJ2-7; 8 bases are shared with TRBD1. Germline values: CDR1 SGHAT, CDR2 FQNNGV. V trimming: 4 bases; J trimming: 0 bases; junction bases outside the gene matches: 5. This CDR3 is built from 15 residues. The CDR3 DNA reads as TGTGCCAGCAGCTCTACCGGGACAGGCTCCTACGAGCAGTACTTC. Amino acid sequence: CASSSTGTGSYEQYF.

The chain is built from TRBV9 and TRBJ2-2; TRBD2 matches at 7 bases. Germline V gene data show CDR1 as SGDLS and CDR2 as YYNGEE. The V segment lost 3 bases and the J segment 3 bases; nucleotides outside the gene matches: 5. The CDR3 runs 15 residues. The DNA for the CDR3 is TGTGCCAGCAGCGCAGCGGGAAAAGACACCGGGGAGCTGTTTTTT. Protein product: CASSAAGKDTGELFF.

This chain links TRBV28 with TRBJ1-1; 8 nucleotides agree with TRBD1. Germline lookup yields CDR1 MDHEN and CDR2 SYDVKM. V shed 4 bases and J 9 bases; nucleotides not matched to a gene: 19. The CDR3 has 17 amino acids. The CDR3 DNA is TGTGCCAGCAGTTCCCGACCCCTGACAGGGGCCTTAGGAAAAGCTTTCTTT. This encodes CASSSRPLTGALGKAFF.

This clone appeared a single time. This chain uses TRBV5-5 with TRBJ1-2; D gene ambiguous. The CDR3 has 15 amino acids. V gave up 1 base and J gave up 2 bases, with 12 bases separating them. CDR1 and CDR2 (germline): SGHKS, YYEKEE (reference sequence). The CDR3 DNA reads TGTGCCAGCAGCTTGTCGTACTCTCCAAACTATGGCTACACCTTC. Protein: CASSLSYSPNYGYTF.

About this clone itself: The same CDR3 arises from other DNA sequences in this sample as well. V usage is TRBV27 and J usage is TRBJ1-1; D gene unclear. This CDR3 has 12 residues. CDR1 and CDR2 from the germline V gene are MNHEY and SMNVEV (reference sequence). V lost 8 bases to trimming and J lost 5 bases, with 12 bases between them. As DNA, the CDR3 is TGTGCCAGCGGCGGTCTGGGGACTGAAGCTTTCTTT. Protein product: CASGGLGTEAFF.

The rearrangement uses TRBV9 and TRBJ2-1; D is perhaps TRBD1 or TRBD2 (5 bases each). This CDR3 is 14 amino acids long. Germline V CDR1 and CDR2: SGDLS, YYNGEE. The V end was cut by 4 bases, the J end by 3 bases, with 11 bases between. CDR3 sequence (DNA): TGTGCCAGCAGCAACCGGGACGGCTACAATGAGCAGTTCTTC. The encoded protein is CASSNRDGYNEQFF.

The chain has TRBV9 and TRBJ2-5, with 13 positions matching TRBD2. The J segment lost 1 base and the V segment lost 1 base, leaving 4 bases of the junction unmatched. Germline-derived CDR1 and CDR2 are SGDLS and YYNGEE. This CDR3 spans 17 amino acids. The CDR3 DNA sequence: TGTGCCAGCAGCGTAACGGGACTAGCGGGACTCCAAGAGACCCAGTACTTC. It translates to CASSVTGLAGLQETQYF.

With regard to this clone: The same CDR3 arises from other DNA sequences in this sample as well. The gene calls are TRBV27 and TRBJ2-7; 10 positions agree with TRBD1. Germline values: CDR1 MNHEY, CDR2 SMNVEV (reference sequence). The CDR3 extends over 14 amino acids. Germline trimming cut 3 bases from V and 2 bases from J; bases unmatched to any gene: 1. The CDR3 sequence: CASSLTGGAYEQYF. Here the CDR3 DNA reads TGTGCCAGCAGTTTGACAGGGGGCGCCTACGAGCAGTACTTC.

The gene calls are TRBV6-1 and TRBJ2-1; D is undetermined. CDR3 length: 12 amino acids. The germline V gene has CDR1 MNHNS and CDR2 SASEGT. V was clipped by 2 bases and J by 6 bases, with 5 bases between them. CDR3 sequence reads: CASSEILNEQFF. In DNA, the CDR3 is TGTGCCAGCAGTGAAATCCTCAATGAGCAGTTCTTC.

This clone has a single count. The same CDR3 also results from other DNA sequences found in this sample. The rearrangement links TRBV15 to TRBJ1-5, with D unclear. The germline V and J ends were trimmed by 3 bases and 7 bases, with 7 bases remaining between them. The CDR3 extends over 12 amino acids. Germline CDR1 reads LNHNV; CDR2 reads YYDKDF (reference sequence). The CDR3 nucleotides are TGTGCCACCAGCAGGGGTTCCCAGCCCCAGCATTTT. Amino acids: CATSRGSQPQHF.

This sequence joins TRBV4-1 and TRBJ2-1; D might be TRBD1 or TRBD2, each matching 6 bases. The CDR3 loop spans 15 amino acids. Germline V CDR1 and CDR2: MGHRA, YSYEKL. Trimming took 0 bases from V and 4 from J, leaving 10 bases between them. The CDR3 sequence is CASSQEPGAYNEQFF. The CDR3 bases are TGCGCCAGCAGCCAAGAGCCGGGGGCATACAATGAGCAGTTCTTC.

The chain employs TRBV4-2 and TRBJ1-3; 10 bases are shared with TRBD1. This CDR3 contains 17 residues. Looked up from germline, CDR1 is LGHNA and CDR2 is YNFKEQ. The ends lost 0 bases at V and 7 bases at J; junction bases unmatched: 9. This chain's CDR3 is CASSQDRDRGFGNTIYF. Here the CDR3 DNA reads TGTGCCAGCAGCCAAGACCGGGACAGGGGCTTTGGGAACACCATATATTTT.

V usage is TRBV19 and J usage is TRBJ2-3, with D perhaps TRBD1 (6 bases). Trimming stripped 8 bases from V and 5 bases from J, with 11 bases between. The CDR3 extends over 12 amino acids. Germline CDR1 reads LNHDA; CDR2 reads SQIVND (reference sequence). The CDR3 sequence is CASWGHEDTQYF. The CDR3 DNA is TGTGCCAGTTGGGGGCACGAAGATACGCAGTATTTT.

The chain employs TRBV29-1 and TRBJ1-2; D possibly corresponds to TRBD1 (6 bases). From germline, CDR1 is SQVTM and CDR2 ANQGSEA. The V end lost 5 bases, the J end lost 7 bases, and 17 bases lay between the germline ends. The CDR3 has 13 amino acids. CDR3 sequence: CSVTPQGPTGYTF. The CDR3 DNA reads TGCAGCGTTACCCCACAGGGCCCAACTGGCTACACCTTC.

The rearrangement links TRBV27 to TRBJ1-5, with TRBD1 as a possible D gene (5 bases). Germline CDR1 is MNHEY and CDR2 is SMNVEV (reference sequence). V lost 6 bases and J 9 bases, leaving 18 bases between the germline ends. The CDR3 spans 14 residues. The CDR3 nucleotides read TGTGCCAGCAGAGGACACTCTTGGGACGGGCCCCAGCATTTT. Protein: CASRGHSWDGPQHF.

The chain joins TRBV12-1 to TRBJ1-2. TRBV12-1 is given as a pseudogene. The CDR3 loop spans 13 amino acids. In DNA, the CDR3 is TGTGCCAGCAGCCCAGAGACCGGGGATGGCTACACCTTC. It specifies CASSPETGDGYTF.